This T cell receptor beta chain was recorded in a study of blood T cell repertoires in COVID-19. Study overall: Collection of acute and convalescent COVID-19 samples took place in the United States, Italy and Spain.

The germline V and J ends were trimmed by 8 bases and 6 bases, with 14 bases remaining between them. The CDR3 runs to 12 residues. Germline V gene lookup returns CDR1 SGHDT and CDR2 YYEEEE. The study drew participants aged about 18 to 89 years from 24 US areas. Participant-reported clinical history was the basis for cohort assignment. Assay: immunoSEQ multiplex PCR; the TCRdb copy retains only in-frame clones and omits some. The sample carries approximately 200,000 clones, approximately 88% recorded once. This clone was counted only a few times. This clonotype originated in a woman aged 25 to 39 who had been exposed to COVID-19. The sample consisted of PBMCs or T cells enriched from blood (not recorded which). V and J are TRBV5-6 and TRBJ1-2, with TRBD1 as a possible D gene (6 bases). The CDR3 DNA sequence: TGTGCCAGTGGTCTACAGGGTGATGGCTACACCTTC. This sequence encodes CASGLQGDGYTF.